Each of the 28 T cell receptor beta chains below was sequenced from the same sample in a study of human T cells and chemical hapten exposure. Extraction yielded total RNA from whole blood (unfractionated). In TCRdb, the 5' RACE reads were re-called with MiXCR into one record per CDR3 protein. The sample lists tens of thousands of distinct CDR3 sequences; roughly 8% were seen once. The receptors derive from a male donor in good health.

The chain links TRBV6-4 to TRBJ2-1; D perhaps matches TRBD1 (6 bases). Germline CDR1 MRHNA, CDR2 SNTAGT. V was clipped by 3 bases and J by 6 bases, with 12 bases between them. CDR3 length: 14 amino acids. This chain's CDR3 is CASSEGEGGNEQFF. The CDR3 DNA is TGTGCCAGCAGTGAAGGGGAAGGGGGCAATGAGCAGTTCTTC.

The CDR3 DNA follows: TGCAGCGTTGGGGAGCCGGCAATGGAAAAACTGTTTTTT. Amino acids: CSVGEPAMEKLFF. V gene TRBV29-1 combines with J gene TRBJ1-4; no clear D gene. The CDR3 has 13 residues. Per the germline V gene, CDR1 is SQVTM and CDR2 is ANQGSEA. The germline V and J ends were trimmed by 4 bases and 8 bases, with 14 bases remaining between them.

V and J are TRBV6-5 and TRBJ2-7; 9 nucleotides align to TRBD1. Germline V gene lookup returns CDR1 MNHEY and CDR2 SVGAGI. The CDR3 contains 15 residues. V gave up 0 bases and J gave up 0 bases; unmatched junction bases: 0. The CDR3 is CASSYSTGGSYEQYF. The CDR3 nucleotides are TGTGCCAGCAGTTACTCGACAGGGGGCTCCTACGAGCAGTACTTC.

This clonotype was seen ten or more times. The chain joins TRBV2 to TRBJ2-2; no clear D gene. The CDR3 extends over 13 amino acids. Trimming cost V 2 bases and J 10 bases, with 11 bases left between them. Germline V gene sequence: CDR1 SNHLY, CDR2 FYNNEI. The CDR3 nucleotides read TGTGCCAGCAGTGAACCCAGCCACCTGGAGCTGTTTTTT. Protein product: CASSEPSHLELFF.

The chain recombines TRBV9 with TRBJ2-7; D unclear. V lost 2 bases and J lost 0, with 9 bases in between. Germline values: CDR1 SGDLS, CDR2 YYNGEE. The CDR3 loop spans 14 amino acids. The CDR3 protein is CASSVSQASYEQYF. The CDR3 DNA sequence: TGTGCCAGCAGCGTTTCCCAGGCCTCCTACGAGCAGTACTTC.

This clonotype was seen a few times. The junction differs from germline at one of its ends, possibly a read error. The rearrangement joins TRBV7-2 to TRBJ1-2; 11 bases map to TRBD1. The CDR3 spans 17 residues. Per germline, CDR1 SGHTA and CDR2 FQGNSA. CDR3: CASSLARDRGIYYGYTF. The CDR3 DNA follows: TGTGCCAGCAGCCTAGCCCGGGACAGGGGGATTTACTATGGCTACACCTTC.

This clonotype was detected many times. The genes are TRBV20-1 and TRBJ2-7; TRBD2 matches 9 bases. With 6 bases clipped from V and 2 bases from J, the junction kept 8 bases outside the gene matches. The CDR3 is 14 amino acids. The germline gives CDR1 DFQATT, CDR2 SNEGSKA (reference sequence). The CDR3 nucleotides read TGCAGTGCCAAACAAGCGGGAGGCACCTACGAGCAGTACTTC. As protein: CSAKQAGGTYEQYF.

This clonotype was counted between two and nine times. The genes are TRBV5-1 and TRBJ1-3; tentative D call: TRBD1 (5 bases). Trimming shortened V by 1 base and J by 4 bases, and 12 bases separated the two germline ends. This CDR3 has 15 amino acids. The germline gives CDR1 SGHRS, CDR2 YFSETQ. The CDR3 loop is CASSLQGFTGNTIYF. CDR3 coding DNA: TGCGCCAGCAGCTTGCAGGGTTTTACAGGAAACACCATATATTTT.

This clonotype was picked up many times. The CDR3 nucleotides read TGCGCCAGCAGCTTGGTAGCGGGGAGCTCCTACAATGAGCAGTTCTTC. Encoded protein: CASSLVAGSSYNEQFF. The J gene is TRBJ2-1, the V gene TRBV5-1; 8 bases match TRBD2. The CDR3 contains 16 residues. Germline loops: CDR1 SGHRS, CDR2 YFSETQ. The V and J ends lost 0 bases and 0 bases, in that order; junction bases with no gene match: 2.

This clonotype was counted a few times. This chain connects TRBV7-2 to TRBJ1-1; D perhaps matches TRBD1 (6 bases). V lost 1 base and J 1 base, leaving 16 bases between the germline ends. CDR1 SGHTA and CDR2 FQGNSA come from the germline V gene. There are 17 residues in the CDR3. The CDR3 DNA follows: TGTGCCAGCAGCTTAGTATCCGTGGTCAGGGGGAACACTGAAGCTTTCTTT. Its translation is CASSLVSVVRGNTEAFF.

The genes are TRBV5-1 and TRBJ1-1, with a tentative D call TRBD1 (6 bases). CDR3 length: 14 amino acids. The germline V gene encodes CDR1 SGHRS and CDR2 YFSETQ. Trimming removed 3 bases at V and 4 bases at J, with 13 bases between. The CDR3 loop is CASSSSGTTTEAFF. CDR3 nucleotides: TGCGCCAGCAGCTCCTCCGGGACAACCACTGAAGCTTTCTTT.

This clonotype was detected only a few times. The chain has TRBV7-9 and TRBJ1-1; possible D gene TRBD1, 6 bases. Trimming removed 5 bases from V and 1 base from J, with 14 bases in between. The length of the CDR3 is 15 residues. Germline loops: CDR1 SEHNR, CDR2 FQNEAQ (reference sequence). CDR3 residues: CASSPRGGQNTEAFF. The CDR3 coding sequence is TGTGCCAGCAGCCCAAGAGGGGGACAGAACACTGAAGCTTTCTTT.

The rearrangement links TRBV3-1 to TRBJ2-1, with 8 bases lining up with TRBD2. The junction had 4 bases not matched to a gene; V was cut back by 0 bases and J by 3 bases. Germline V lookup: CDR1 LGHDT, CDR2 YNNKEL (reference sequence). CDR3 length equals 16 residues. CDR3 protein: CASSQEAGGRYNEQFF. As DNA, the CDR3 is TGTGCCAGCAGCCAAGAGGCGGGAGGTCGCTACAATGAGCAGTTCTTC.

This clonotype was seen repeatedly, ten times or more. The CDR3 DNA follows: TGTGCCACCAGCAGAGATATGACTAGCGGGACATATGAGCAGTTCTTC. Translated: CATSRDMTSGTYEQFF. This rearrangement joins TRBV15 to TRBJ2-1; 11 positions agree with TRBD2. V was pared by 0 bases and J by 8 bases, with 6 bases of the junction left unmatched. This CDR3 comprises 16 residues. Germline CDR1 reads LNHNV; CDR2 reads YYDKDF (reference sequence).

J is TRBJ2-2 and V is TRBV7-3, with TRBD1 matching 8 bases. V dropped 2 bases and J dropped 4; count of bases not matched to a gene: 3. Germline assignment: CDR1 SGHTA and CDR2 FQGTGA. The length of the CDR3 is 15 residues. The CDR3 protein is CASSLDRGGTGELFF. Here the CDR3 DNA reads TGTGCCAGCAGCTTAGACAGGGGAGGCACCGGGGAGCTGTTTTTT. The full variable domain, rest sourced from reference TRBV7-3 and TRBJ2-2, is GAGVSQTPSNKVTEKGKYVELRCDPISGHTALYWYRQSLGQGPEFLIYFQGTGAADDSGLPNDRFFAVRPEGSVSTLKIQRTERGDSAVYLCASSLDRGGTGELFFGEGSRLTVL.

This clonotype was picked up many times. CDR3 nucleotides: TGTGCTAGTGGTTTGGTACTTGACGAGCAGTACTTC. Its translation: CASGLVLDEQYF. The V gene is TRBV12-5, the J gene TRBJ2-7; no definite D call. V lost 0 bases and J lost 5, with 5 bases in between. The CDR3 covers 12 residues. CDR1 and CDR2 from the germline V gene are LGHNT and FRNRAP.

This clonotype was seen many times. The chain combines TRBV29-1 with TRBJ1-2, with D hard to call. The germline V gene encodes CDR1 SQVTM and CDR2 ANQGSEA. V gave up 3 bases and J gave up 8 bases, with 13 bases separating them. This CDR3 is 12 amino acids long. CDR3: CSVDLGLQGYTF. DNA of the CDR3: TGCAGCGTTGACCTGGGCCTGCAAGGCTACACCTTC.

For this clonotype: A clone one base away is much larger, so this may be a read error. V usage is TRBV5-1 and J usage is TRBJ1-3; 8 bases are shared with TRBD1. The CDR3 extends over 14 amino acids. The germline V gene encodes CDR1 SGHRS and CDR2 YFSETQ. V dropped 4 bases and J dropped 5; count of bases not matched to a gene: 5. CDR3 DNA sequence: TGCGCCAGCAGCGCCGGGACAGGCCGAAACACCATATATTTT. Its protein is CASSAGTGRNTIYF.

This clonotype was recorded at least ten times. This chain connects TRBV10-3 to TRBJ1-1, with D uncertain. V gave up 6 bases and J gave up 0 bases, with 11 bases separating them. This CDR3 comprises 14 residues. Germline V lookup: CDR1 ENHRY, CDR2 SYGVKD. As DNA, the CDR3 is TGTGCCATCAGGGGTTCAAGCGTGAACACTGAAGCTTTCTTT. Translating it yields CAIRGSSVNTEAFF.

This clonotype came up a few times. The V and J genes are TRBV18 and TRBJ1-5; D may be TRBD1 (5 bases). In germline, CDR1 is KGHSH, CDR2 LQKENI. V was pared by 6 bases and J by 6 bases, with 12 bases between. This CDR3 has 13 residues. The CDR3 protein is CASSRGDGQPQHF. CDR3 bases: TGTGCCAGCTCCCGAGGGGACGGTCAGCCCCAGCATTTT.

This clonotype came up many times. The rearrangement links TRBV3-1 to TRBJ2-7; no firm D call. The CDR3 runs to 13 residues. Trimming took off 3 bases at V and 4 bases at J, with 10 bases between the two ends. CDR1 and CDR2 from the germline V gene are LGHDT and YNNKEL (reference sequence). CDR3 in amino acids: CASSQAEVYEQYF. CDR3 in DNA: TGTGCCAGCAGCCAGGCAGAAGTGTACGAGCAGTACTTC.

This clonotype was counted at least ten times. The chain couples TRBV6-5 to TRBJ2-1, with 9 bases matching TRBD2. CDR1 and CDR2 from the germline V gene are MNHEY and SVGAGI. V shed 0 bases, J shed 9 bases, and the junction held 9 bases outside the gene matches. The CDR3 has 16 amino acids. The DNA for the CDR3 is TGTGCCAGCAGTTACTCTGGGCTAGCGGGGCCCGGTGAGCAGTTCTTC. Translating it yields CASSYSGLAGPGEQFF.

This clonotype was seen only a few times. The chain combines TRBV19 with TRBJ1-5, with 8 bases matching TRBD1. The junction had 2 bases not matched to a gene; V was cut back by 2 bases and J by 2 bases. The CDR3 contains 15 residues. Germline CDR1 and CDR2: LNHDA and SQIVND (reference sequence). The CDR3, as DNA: TGTGCCAGTAGTATACAGGGGGCAGGCAATCAGCCCCAGCATTTT. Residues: CASSIQGAGNQPQHF.

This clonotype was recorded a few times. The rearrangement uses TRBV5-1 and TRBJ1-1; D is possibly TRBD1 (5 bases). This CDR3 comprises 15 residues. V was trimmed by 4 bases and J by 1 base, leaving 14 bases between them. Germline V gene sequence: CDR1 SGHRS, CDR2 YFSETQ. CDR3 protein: CASSPRGGSNTEAFF. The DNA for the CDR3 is TGCGCCAGCAGCCCAAGGGGAGGGTCGAACACTGAAGCTTTCTTT. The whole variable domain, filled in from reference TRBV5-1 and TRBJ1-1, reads KAGVTQTPRYLIKTRGQQVTLSCSPISGHRSVSWYQQTPGQGLQFLFEYFSETQRNKGNFPGRFSGRQFSNSRSEMNVSTLELGDSALYLCASSPRGGSNTEAFFGQGTRLTVV.

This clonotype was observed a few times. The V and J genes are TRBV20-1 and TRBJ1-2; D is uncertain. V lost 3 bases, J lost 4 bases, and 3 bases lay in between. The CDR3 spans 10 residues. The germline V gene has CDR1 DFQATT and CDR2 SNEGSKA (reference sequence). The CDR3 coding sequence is TGCAGTGCTAGTCCCTATGGCTACACCTTC. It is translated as CSASPYGYTF.

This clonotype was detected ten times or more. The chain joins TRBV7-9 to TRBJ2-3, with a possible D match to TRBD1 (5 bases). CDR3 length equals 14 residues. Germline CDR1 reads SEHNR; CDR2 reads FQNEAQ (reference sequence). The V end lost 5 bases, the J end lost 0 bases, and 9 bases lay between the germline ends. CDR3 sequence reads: CASSGALSTDTQYF. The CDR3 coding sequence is TGTGCCAGCAGCGGGGCCCTAAGCACAGATACGCAGTATTTT.

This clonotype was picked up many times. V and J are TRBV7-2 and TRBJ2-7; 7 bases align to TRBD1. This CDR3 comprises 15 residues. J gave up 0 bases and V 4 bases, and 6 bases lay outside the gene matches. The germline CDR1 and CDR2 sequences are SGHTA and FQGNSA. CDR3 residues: CASSSGGRSSYEQYF. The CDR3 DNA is TGTGCCAGCAGCTCAGGGGGTCGGAGCTCCTACGAGCAGTACTTC.

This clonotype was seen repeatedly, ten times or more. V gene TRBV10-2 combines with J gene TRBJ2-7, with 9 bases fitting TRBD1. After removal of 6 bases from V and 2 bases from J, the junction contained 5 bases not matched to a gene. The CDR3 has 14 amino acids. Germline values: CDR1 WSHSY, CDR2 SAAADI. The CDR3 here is CASSRQGETYEQYF. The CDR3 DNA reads TGCGCCAGCAGCAGACAGGGGGAGACCTACGAGCAGTACTTC.